This T cell receptor (beta chain) was identified during a study of shared clonotypes between healthy human individuals (dated by TCRdb to about 2020). For context, the study as a whole: The cohort comprised a couple of women and a few men aged 18 to 49 years. To estimate repertoire size and how much clonotypes are shared between individuals, the study performed deep sequencing of blood TCR repertoires from five healthy adults. Leukapheresis yielded between about 0.85 and 10 billion PBMCs per donor. To increase sequencing depth and limit assay-specific biases, TCR repertoire library preparation and sequencing were carried out by different laboratories using diverse techniques. Per donor, three plates each were used for CD4 naive and CD4 memory, two for CD8 naive, and one for CD8 memory.

Notes on this clone: Its cognate antigen has yet to be identified. It has no much larger one-base neighbor in the sample; base qualities were not kept.

Using the deep immunoSEQ assay, multiplex PCR amplified TCR CDR3 regions from genomic DNA. Genomic DNA extracted from each cell subset was distributed evenly over all wells of several immunoSEQ 96-well plates, and each plate served as one replicate. For sorted subsets, about 0.2 ug genomic DNA, equal to approximately 30,000 T cell genomes, was loaded into each replicate PCR. The purified libraries were quantified using a Qubit 3.0 fluorometer, sized with a Bioanalyzer 2100, and then quantified again using the KAPA Library Quantification kit. Each immunoSEQ 96-well plate was sequenced on its own single-read 150-cycle Illumina NextSeq 550 flow cell. In the paper's pipeline: Because the immunoSEQ output held only junctional sequences and lacked quality scores, the filtering could not match the filtering applied to full-length reads. To assign V/J genes and CDR3, sequences were annotated against IMGT germline references using PyIR, a Python wrapper for IgBLAST v1.9. Reads with weak V/J assignments (E-value above 1e-6), missing CDR3, stop codons, out-of-frame junctions, or ambiguous translated residues were removed. A V3J clonotype was defined by an identical inferred V gene, J gene, and CDR3 amino acid sequence. To compute the percentage overlap between repertoires, the number of shared unique clonotypes was divided by the size of the smaller repertoire. Three approaches were used to assess repertoire richness: RTK rarefaction, the Chao1 estimator, and Recon v2.1 estimates of unobserved clonotypes. For all TCRbeta clonotypes obtained by the gDNA method from a handful of donors, generation probabilities were computed with OLGA. This is the immuneACCESS table as TCRdb keeps it, with only in-frame sequences that have V and J called. A part of the clones is gone; compared with another copy, unresolved V genes explain less than half, and the rest is unexplained. V and J calls and clone size are given by that table; D and trimming were obtained from the DNA. This sample is represented by 950,000 to 1,300,000 clones; more than 60% of them were singletons. The ten biggest clones cover around 1.5% of the sample.

The donors were healthy, HIV-negative adults who had no recently reported acute infections or vaccinations. Only Caucasian adults living in Nashville, Tennessee, USA were represented among the donors. Magnetic negative selection was used to enrich CD4+ T cells, after which naive cells were positively selected on CD45RA and the negative fraction became the memory subset. Blood was collected by leukapheresis, and PBMCs were isolated by Ficoll-Histopaque density gradient centrifugation and then cryopreserved in liquid nitrogen vapor phase. Purity and quantity of every magnetically sorted T cell population were checked by analytical flow cytometry. Each sorted fraction had its genomic DNA isolated and then quantified by UV absorbance on a Nanodrop 2000c. The full study reports these points: Sampling was limited to blood, and TCR repertoires in tissue likely differ from TCR repertoires in blood. Because the study included only a small number of donors, the genetic and exposure-history diversity represented was limited. About 5% of naive CD4, around 3.6% of naive CD8, about 2.4% of memory CD4, and about 0.4% of memory CD8 clonotypes were shared across a few donors. Higher generation probabilities were observed for clonotypes shared by all four sorted-subset donors than for non-shared clonotypes. Naive subsets generally had larger estimated clonotype richness than memory subsets did. Even with the large sequencing depth, rarefaction of the sorted-subset datasets indicated that sequencing was incomplete. Based on pairwise subsampling, the degree of clonotype sharing among donors was expected to be affected by sequencing depth.

The sample consisted of memory CD4+ T cells sorted from blood. The sample's cell subset or site, from its label and the paper: CD45RA-negative fraction. This clonotype was sampled from a man aged 18 to 30 in good health.

The nucleotides read TGTGCCAGCAGTGTACTTGGGGGGCTAGCGGGGGTAAATACGCAGTATTTT. Translated, this gives CASSVLGGLAGVNTQYF. Rearrangement joined TRBV2 to TRBJ2-3, and 10 junctional nucleotides match TRBD2. Unmatched junction bases come to 14, with V trimmed by 4 bases and J by 7 bases. The germline V gene specifies SNHLY as CDR1 and FYNNEI as CDR2. There are 17 amino acids in the CDR3, from cysteine to phenylalanine inclusive. CDR3 DNA is the only sequence kept; it has 51 bases, read in frame from the first base.